What follows are 28 T cell receptor beta chains derived from one specimen sequenced in a study of blood T cell repertoires in COVID-19. Produced via immunoSEQ multiplex PCR; TCRdb's table is partial and in-frame only. The repertoire holds a few hundred thousand clones, with approximately 92% as singletons. The sample consisted of PBMCs or T cells enriched from blood (not recorded which). The receptors shown here come from a man younger than 45 who had recovered from COVID-19.

This chain links TRBV27 with TRBJ2-3; D uncertain. Per germline, CDR1 MNHEY and CDR2 SMNVEV (reference sequence). CDR3 length: 13 residues. With 2 bases removed from V and 4 bases from J, the gap between germline ends came to 7 bases. The CDR3 DNA sequence: TGTGCCAGCAGTTTAGTTCTAGCAGATACGCAGTATTTT. Its protein product is CASSLVLADTQYF.

The rearrangement uses TRBV28 and TRBJ1-4; weak D call: TRBD1 (6 bases). Trimming left V 2 bases short and J 1 base short, with 11 bases between. This CDR3 has 16 amino acids. Germline V CDR1 and CDR2: MDHEN, SYDVKM. CDR3 sequence reads: CASSLEMGQTNEKLFF. The CDR3 DNA reads TGTGCCAGCAGTTTAGAGATGGGACAAACTAATGAAAAACTGTTTTTT.

The chain has TRBV10-2 and TRBJ1-2, with D unclear. CDR1 WSHSY and CDR2 SAAADI come from the germline V gene. V lost 3 bases and J 4 bases, leaving 12 bases between the germline ends. The CDR3 contains 14 residues. Written as DNA, the CDR3 is TGCGCCAGCAGTGACGGGTGGCAAGGCTATGGCTACACCTTC. It is translated as CASSDGWQGYGYTF.

CDR3 region: CSAIKRNYNEQFF. DNA for the CDR3: TGCAGCGCTATTAAGAGAAATTACAATGAGCAGTTCTTC. This rearrangement joins TRBV29-1 to TRBJ2-1; D gene ambiguous. The CDR3 extends over 13 amino acids. Per the germline V gene, CDR1 is SQVTM and CDR2 is ANQGSEA. The V end lost 7 bases, the J end lost 4 bases, and 14 bases lay between the germline ends.

The chain joins TRBV11-2 to TRBJ2-2; possibly TRBD1 for D (5 bases). This CDR3 is 13 amino acids long. V was pared by 4 bases and J by 11 bases, with 14 bases between. The V gene's germline CDR1 is SGHAT and CDR2 FQNNGV. CDR3 loop: CASSSRAARELFF. CDR3 nucleotides: TGTGCCAGCAGCTCCAGGGCGGCCCGAGAGCTGTTTTTT. Supplemented by reference TRBV11-2 and TRBJ2-2, the full variable domain reads EAGVAQSPRYKIIEKRQSVAFWCNPISGHATLYWYQQILGQGPKLLIQFQNNGVVDDSQLPKDRFSAERLKGVDSTLKIQPAKLEDSAVYLCASSSRAARELFFGEGSRLTVL.

The chain has TRBV9 and TRBJ2-2, with D possibly matching TRBD1 (6 bases). The CDR3 totals 16 residues. Per germline, CDR1 SGDLS and CDR2 YYNGEE. The V and J ends lost 0 bases and 6 bases respectively, with 15 bases between them. The CDR3 DNA is TGTGCCAGCAGCGTAGATTACCCAGGGGCGGCCGGGGAGCTGTTTTTT. This translates into CASSVDYPGAAGELFF.

V and J are TRBV19 and TRBJ1-1; TRBD1 aligns across 9 bases. The germline gives CDR1 LNHDA, CDR2 SQIVND (reference sequence). J was trimmed by 6 bases and V by 6 bases; bases with no gene match: 8. This CDR3 is 14 amino acids long. Here the CDR3 DNA reads TGTGCCAGTAGACCAACAGGGGGCAGCGCTGAAGCTTTCTTT. Encoded protein: CASRPTGGSAEAFF. The variable domain in full, completed from reference TRBV19 and TRBJ1-1, reads DGGITQSPKYLFRKEGQNVTLSCEQNLNHDAMYWYRQDPGQGLRLIYYSQIVNDFQKGDIAEGYSVSREKKESFPLTVTSAQKNPTAFYLCASRPTGGSAEAFFGQGTRLTVV.

This clone was found once. The V call is TRBV12-3 or TRBV12-4, the J call TRBJ1-1; no clear D gene. Trimming removed 2 bases at V and 1 base at J, with 5 bases between. The CDR3 runs to 13 residues. The CDR3 coding sequence is TGTGCCAGCAGTTTATCTAAGAACACTGAAGCTTTCTTT. This encodes CASSLSKNTEAFF.

V and J are TRBV6-4 and TRBJ1-2, with 7 bases aligning to TRBD1. The trim removed 3 bases at V and 3 bases at J, leaving 1 base unmatched. The CDR3 contains 13 residues. Per the germline V gene, CDR1 is MRHNA and CDR2 is SNTAGT. The CDR3 nucleotides are TGTGCCAGCAGTGAAGGGGGCGACTATGGCTACACCTTC. Translated, it gives CASSEGGDYGYTF.

This chain connects TRBV7-6 to TRBJ2-1; 12 nucleotides align to TRBD2. V trimming: 5 bases; J trimming: 5 bases; junction bases outside the gene matches: 4. This CDR3 has 15 residues. The V gene's germline CDR1 is SGHVS and CDR2 FNYEAQ. The CDR3 DNA sequence: TGTGCCAGCAGCCCCCGGACTAGCGGGAACAATGAGCAGTTCTTC. It translates to CASSPRTSGNNEQFF.

This rearrangement joins TRBV5-1 to TRBJ1-3, with D perhaps TRBD1 (6 bases). This CDR3 has 15 amino acids. Germline-derived CDR1 and CDR2 are SGHRS and YFSETQ. V lost 8 bases and J 3 bases, leaving 18 bases between the germline ends. The CDR3 spells CASMTGPTGGNTIYF. The CDR3 coding sequence is TGCGCCAGTATGACAGGACCCACAGGTGGAAACACCATATATTTT.

V and J are TRBV6-4 and TRBJ2-2; D not resolved. The CDR3 covers 14 residues. Per the germline V gene, CDR1 is MRHNA and CDR2 is SNTAGT. Trimming removed 6 bases at V and 2 bases at J, with 10 bases between. The CDR3 DNA follows: TGTGCCAGCAGAACTAACTACAACACCGGGGAGCTGTTTTTT. It specifies CASRTNYNTGELFF.

The chain employs TRBV25-1 and TRBJ2-1, with TRBD2 identical over 10 bases. The CDR3 length is 14 residues. V lost 9 bases and J lost 0; bases outside the gene matches: 2. Germline loops: CDR1 MGHDK, CDR2 SYGVNS. This CDR3 reads CASRTSGSYNEQFF. The CDR3 DNA follows: TGTGCCAGTAGGACTAGCGGCTCCTACAATGAGCAGTTCTTC.

This sequence joins TRBV28 and TRBJ1-6, with TRBD1 as a possible D gene (6 bases). This CDR3 region has 19 residues. Trimming removed 6 bases from V and 0 bases from J, with 21 bases in between. Germline V gene lookup returns CDR1 MDHEN and CDR2 SYDVKM. The CDR3 nucleotides read TGTGCCAGCAGAAGAAGGACAGTTGCCCTCAGCTCCTATAATTCACCCCTCCACTTT. Its protein is CASRRRTVALSSYNSPLHF.

Points on this clone: Because it lacks the conserved phenylalanine or tryptophan at the end, this CDR3 is likely a read error. This chain joins TRBV25-1 and TRBJ1-3; D not certain. The CDR3 covers 13 residues. In germline, CDR1 is MGHDK, CDR2 SYGVNS. V gave up 4 bases and J gave up 1 base, with 5 bases separating them. The chain's CDR3 is CASSAGSGNTIYS. CDR3 in DNA: TGTGCCAGCAGTGCCGGGTCTGGAAACACCATATATTCT.

The sample holds a few counts of this clone. The V call is TRBV4-1, the J call TRBJ2-4; no clear D gene. The CDR3 runs 13 residues. CDR1 and CDR2 (germline): MGHRA, YSYEKL. Trimming removed 4 bases from V and 11 bases from J, with 15 bases in between. The CDR3 coding sequence is TGCGCCAGCAGCCCCACCTCGTCCCCAGTTCAGTACTTC. It translates to CASSPTSSPVQYF.

The chain carries TRBV6-5 and TRBJ1-2; TRBD1 matches at 7 bases. The trim removed 9 bases at V and 6 bases at J, leaving 4 bases unmatched. CDR1 MNHEY and CDR2 SVGAGI come from the germline V gene. This CDR3 contains 11 residues. This CDR3 reads CARKTGNGYTF. CDR3 DNA sequence: TGTGCCAGGAAGACAGGGAATGGCTACACCTTC.

CDR3 DNA sequence: TGTGCCAGCAGCACCCCTCTGGCGGGAGGCCTCTACGAGCAGTACTTC. Translated, it gives CASSTPLAGGLYEQYF. The rearrangement uses TRBV5-4 and TRBJ2-7; 8 bases line up with TRBD2. Losses at the gene ends were 4 bases for V and 3 bases for J; bases not matched to a gene: 12. CDR3 length: 16 amino acids. Germline loops: CDR1 SGHNT, CDR2 YYREEE (reference sequence).

The rearrangement uses TRBV27 and TRBJ1-1, with D perhaps TRBD1 (6 bases). The germline gives CDR1 MNHEY, CDR2 SMNVEV (reference sequence). Trimming took off 3 bases at V and 2 bases at J, with 16 bases between the two ends. This CDR3 has 16 residues. The CDR3 is CASSFRGDRRNTEAFF. In DNA form, the CDR3 reads TGTGCCAGCAGTTTTAGGGGTGACAGGCGAAACACTGAAGCTTTCTTT.

The V and J genes are TRBV12-3 or TRBV12-4 and TRBJ2-5; weak D call: TRBD2 (5 bases). The CDR3 is made up of 13 amino acids. V was pared by 4 bases and J by 4 bases, with 10 bases between. The CDR3 spells CASSYGVRETQYF. CDR3 in DNA: TGTGCCAGCAGTTACGGGGTAAGAGAGACCCAGTACTTC.

This clone has just one count. This chain joins TRBV18 and TRBJ1-1; possible D gene TRBD1, 5 bases. The CDR3 has 14 residues. Trimming shortened V by 2 bases and J by 3 bases, and 10 bases separated the two germline ends. Looked up from germline, CDR1 is KGHSH and CDR2 is LQKENI. CDR3 loop: CASSPGQGHTEAFF. The CDR3 nucleotides are TGTGCCAGCTCACCAGGCCAGGGCCACACTGAAGCTTTCTTT.

The V and J genes are TRBV15 and TRBJ1-2, with D uncertain. CDR3 length: 14 amino acids. V gave up 0 bases and J gave up 8 bases, with 13 bases separating them. Germline assignment: CDR1 LNHNV and CDR2 YYDKDF (reference sequence). CDR3 amino acids: CATSRETQEHGYTF. CDR3 bases: TGTGCCACCAGCAGAGAAACTCAGGAACACGGCTACACCTTC.

The chain recombines TRBV29-1 with TRBJ1-2; 7 bases agree with TRBD1. V trimming: 6 bases; J trimming: 6 bases; junction bases outside the gene matches: 16. Per germline, CDR1 SQVTM and CDR2 ANQGSEA. The CDR3 length is 15 residues. This CDR3 is CSVANDGQAGHGYTF. DNA of the CDR3: TGCAGCGTCGCCAATGATGGACAGGCGGGACATGGCTACACCTTC.

The chain links TRBV19 to TRBJ2-7; 7 bases agree with TRBD1. Looked up from germline, CDR1 is LNHDA and CDR2 is SQIVND (reference sequence). The CDR3 sequence is 14 residues long. V was pared by 6 bases and J by 0 bases, with 5 bases of the junction left unmatched. The CDR3 DNA follows: TGTGCCAGTAGGACGACAGGGAGCTCCTACGAGCAGTACTTC. It yields the protein CASRTTGSSYEQYF. Filled out from reference TRBV19 and TRBJ2-7, the complete variable domain reads DGGITQSPKYLFRKEGQNVTLSCEQNLNHDAMYWYRQDPGQGLRLIYYSQIVNDFQKGDIAEGYSVSREKKESFPLTVTSAQKNPTAFYLCASRTTGSSYEQYFGPGTRLTVT.

This sequence joins TRBV5-4 and TRBJ2-3; 14 bases are shared with TRBD2. Germline CDR1 and CDR2: SGHNT and YYREEE (reference sequence). This CDR3 has 14 amino acids. After removal of 3 bases from V and 8 bases from J, the junction contained 2 bases not matched to a gene. CDR3 sequence (DNA): TGTGCCAGCAGCTCCGGACTAGCGGGAGGTACGCAGTATTTT. Translating it yields CASSSGLAGGTQYF.

The chain joins TRBV21-1 to TRBJ2-1; TRBD2 is taken as the D call from the table, unchecked against the DNA. TRBV21-1 is given as a pseudogene. CDR3 length: 15 amino acids. This CDR3 is CASSSGGEIYNEQFF. For the CDR3, the DNA is TGTGCCAGCAGTAGTGGAGGCGAAATTTACAATGAGCAGTTCTTC.

V usage is TRBV28 and J usage is TRBJ1-2; D unresolved. CDR3 length: 12 residues. Germline V lookup: CDR1 MDHEN, CDR2 SYDVKM. Trimming took off 7 bases at V and 2 bases at J, with 8 bases between the two ends. The CDR3 bases are TGTGCCAGCACAGACACCAACTATGGCTACACCTTC. Translated, it gives CASTDTNYGYTF.

This rearrangement joins TRBV24-1 to TRBJ1-2, with 9 positions matching TRBD1. The CDR3 is 15 residues long. Germline V gives CDR1 KGHDR, CDR2 SFDVKD. Trimming at V came to 4 bases and at J to 2 bases, leaving 4 bases not matched to a gene. In DNA form, the CDR3 reads TGTGCCACCAGTGAACCTGGACAGGGGAACTATGGCTACACCTTC. This translates into CATSEPGQGNYGYTF.